These 30 T cell receptor beta chains came from one sample sequenced in a study of beta chain features in type 1 diabetes. The isolated RNA, all of it, was reverse transcribed, so expressed TCRB transcripts were what got sequenced. TCRdb's table, derived via immunoSEQ multiplex PCR, lists solely in-frame clones and lacks some. The sample includes under 300,000 clones, 25% to 30% of them seen just once. Specimen: central memory CD4+ T cells from blood. Receptors originate from a young man in good health.

The rearrangement uses TRBV5-1 and TRBJ1-2, with a weak D call TRBD1 (5 bases). The CDR3 sequence is 15 residues long. The V gene lost 3 bases and the J gene lost 0 bases, with 12 bases spanning the gap. CDR1 is SGHRS, CDR2 YFSETQ, per germline. The CDR3 protein is CASSSKTESNYGYTF. The CDR3 region has the DNA TGCGCCAGCAGCTCCAAGACAGAATCTAACTATGGCTACACCTTC. The full variable domain, completed using reference TRBV5-1 and TRBJ1-2, is KAGVTQTPRYLIKTRGQQVTLSCSPISGHRSVSWYQQTPGQGLQFLFEYFSETQRNKGNFPGRFSGRQFSNSRSEMNVSTLELGDSALYLCASSSKTESNYGYTFGSGTRLTVV.

This clone was counted a few times. The same CDR3 also results from other DNA sequences found in this sample. The V call is TRBV2, the J call TRBJ2-6; the D is unclear. Germline V gene sequence: CDR1 SNHLY, CDR2 FYNNEI. CDR3 length equals 15 residues. V gave up 0 bases and J gave up 1 base, with 4 bases separating them. CDR3 DNA sequence: TGTGCCAGCAGTGAAGCTAAATCTGGGGCCAACGTCCTGACTTTC. Translated: CASSEAKSGANVLTF.

The rearrangement uses TRBV29-1 and TRBJ2-5, with D tentatively TRBD1 or TRBD2 (5 bases each). The V gene lost 7 bases and the J gene lost 6 bases, with 15 bases spanning the gap. The CDR3 covers 12 residues. Germline CDR1 and CDR2: SQVTM and ANQGSEA. As DNA, the CDR3 is TGCAGCGGGGGGTCGATTTCGAAGACCCAGTACTTC. Translation: CSGGSISKTQYF.

This clone occurred many times. The chain recombines TRBV28 with TRBJ2-4; no definite D call. CDR3 size: 12 residues. Trimming left V 5 bases short and J 7 bases short, with 9 bases between. Looked up from germline, CDR1 is MDHEN and CDR2 is SYDVKM. CDR3 in DNA: TGTGCCAGCAGTCAAATCATGAACATTCAGTACTTC. Translating gives CASSQIMNIQYF.

This chain links TRBV5-1 with TRBJ2-5; 9 bases line up with TRBD2. CDR1 SGHRS and CDR2 YFSETQ come from the germline V gene. The CDR3 loop spans 14 amino acids. The junction had 5 bases not matched to a gene; V was cut back by 6 bases and J by 2 bases. The CDR3 DNA reads as TGCGCCAGCATGGCTAGCGGGGCACAAGAGACCCAGTACTTC. Amino acid sequence: CASMASGAQETQYF. Combining the CDR3 with reference TRBV5-1 and TRBJ2-5 gives the whole variable domain KAGVTQTPRYLIKTRGQQVTLSCSPISGHRSVSWYQQTPGQGLQFLFEYFSETQRNKGNFPGRFSGRQFSNSRSEMNVSTLELGDSALYLCASMASGAQETQYFGPGTRLLVL.

This clone was detected only a few times. The rearrangement links TRBV16 to TRBJ1-3; the D is unclear. V was cut by 4 bases and J by 4 bases, with 11 bases left in between. CDR1 KGHSY and CDR2 FQNENV come from the germline V gene. The CDR3 covers 14 residues. The CDR3 DNA reads TGTGCCAGCAGCCGAAGGGAGGACGGAAACACCATATATTTT. Translating gives CASSRREDGNTIYF.

This chain uses TRBV27 with TRBJ2-5, with D possibly being TRBD2 (6 bases). The CDR3 is 13 amino acids. With 10 bases removed from V and 3 bases from J, the gap between germline ends came to 15 bases. The V gene's germline CDR1 is MNHEY and CDR2 SMNVEV (reference sequence). CDR3 coding DNA: TGTGCCACCCGGGGGTACACCAAAGAGACCCAGTACTTC. This gives the protein CATRGYTKETQYF.

Many counts were recorded for this clone. This chain joins TRBV7-2 and TRBJ1-6; possibly TRBD1 for D (6 bases). Germline V gene lookup returns CDR1 SGHTA and CDR2 FQGNSA. The germline V and J ends were trimmed by 6 bases and 8 bases, with 11 bases remaining between them. This CDR3 has 13 amino acids. The CDR3 here is CASRPGADSPLHF. Written as DNA, the CDR3 is TGTGCCAGCAGGCCGGGGGCGGATTCACCCCTCCACTTT.

The table lists this clone with a few counts. This chain connects TRBV25-1 to TRBJ2-7, with unresolved D. V shed 4 bases and J shed 6 bases, with 10 bases lying between them. Germline values: CDR1 MGHDK, CDR2 SYGVNS. The CDR3 extends over 12 amino acids. The DNA for the CDR3 is TGTGCCAGCAGTGCGACCTGGCGCGAGCAGTACTTC. Residues: CASSATWREQYF.

The chain carries TRBV29-1 and TRBJ1-2, with a weak D call TRBD1 (5 bases). The CDR3 covers 12 residues. CDR1 and CDR2 (germline): SQVTM, ANQGSEA. V shed 5 bases and J shed 3 bases, with 10 bases lying between them. Here the CDR3 reads CSVPRADYGYTF. The CDR3 bases are TGCAGCGTTCCCAGGGCCGACTATGGCTACACCTTC.

This clone has ten or more counts. V usage is TRBV7-2 and J usage is TRBJ2-7, with D uncertain. Trimming shortened V by 5 bases and J by 7 bases, and 12 bases separated the two germline ends. Germline assignment: CDR1 SGHTA and CDR2 FQGNSA. The CDR3 contains 12 residues. CDR3 DNA sequence: TGTGCCAGCAGCCTACAGCGACGAGAGCAGTACTTC. As protein: CASSLQRREQYF.

This clone has more than one count but fewer than ten. V usage is TRBV4-1 and J usage is TRBJ2-3, with TRBD1 matching 10 bases. Trimming took 3 bases from V and 3 from J; bases not matched to a gene: 3. Germline V gene lookup returns CDR1 MGHRA and CDR2 YSYEKL. This CDR3 region has 15 residues. The CDR3 loop reads CASSHSGQGTDTQYF. CDR3 nucleotide sequence: TGCGCCAGCAGCCATTCGGGACAGGGGACAGATACGCAGTATTTT.

The chain joins TRBV29-1 to TRBJ2-1; D is undetermined. Deletions cut 7 bases from V and 8 bases from J, with 12 bases between. The CDR3 spans 11 residues. The germline V gene encodes CDR1 SQVTM and CDR2 ANQGSEA. The DNA for the CDR3 is TGCAGCGGGGGTAGGGTCGATGAGCAGTTCTTC. Translated: CSGGRVDEQFF.

The rearrangement uses TRBV4-2 and TRBJ1-5; tentative D call: TRBD1 (6 bases). Deletions cut 1 base from V and 2 bases from J, with 12 bases between. Germline CDR1 LGHNA, CDR2 YNFKEQ. The CDR3 has 16 amino acids. CDR3 loop: CASSQAPGDGNQPQHF. The CDR3 nucleotides are TGTGCCAGCAGCCAAGCCCCAGGGGATGGCAATCAGCCCCAGCATTTT.

This clone was detected a few times. The sample holds other DNA sequences that translate to the same CDR3. J is TRBJ1-3 and V is TRBV30; no definite D call. This CDR3 region has 13 residues. Germline CDR1 and CDR2: GTSNPN and SVGIG (reference sequence). With 2 bases removed from V and 0 bases from J, the gap between germline ends came to 5 bases. Written as DNA, the CDR3 is TGTGCCTGGAGTAGGTTCTCTGGAAACACCATATATTTT. Amino acid sequence: CAWSRFSGNTIYF. The full variable domain, rest sourced from reference TRBV30 and TRBJ1-3, is SQTIHQWPATLVQPVGSPLSLECTVEGTSNPNLYWYRQAAGRGLQLLFYSVGIGQISSEVPQNLSASRPQDRQFILSSKKLLLSDSGFYLCAWSRFSGNTIYFGEGSWLTVV.

This chain uses TRBV2 with TRBJ2-1, with 8 bases that match TRBD1. The CDR3 loop spans 12 amino acids. CDR1 and CDR2 from the germline V gene are SNHLY and FYNNEI. V lost 6 bases, J lost 7 bases, and 2 bases stayed unmatched. The CDR3 protein is CASRGQGNEQFF. Here the CDR3 DNA reads TGTGCCAGCAGAGGACAGGGAAATGAGCAGTTCTTC. The whole variable domain, filled in from reference TRBV2 and TRBJ2-1, reads EPEVTQTPSHQVTQMGQEVILRCVPISNHLYFYWYRQILGQKVEFLVSFYNNEISEKSEIFDDQFSVERPDGSNFTLKIRSTKLEDSAMYFCASRGQGNEQFFGPGTRLTVL.

This clone was counted between two and nine times. This rearrangement joins TRBV29-1 to TRBJ1-1; D call uncertain. Germline CDR1 is SQVTM and CDR2 is ANQGSEA. There are 13 residues in the CDR3. V was trimmed by 4 bases and J by 7 bases, leaving 16 bases between them. CDR3 region: CSVAGGGTFEAFF. The CDR3 DNA follows: TGCAGCGTTGCTGGAGGAGGTACTTTTGAAGCTTTCTTT. Full variable domain (remainder filled in from reference TRBV29-1 and TRBJ1-1): SAVISQKPSRDICQRGTSLTIQCQVDSQVTMMFWYRQQPGQSLTLIATANQGSEATYESGFVIDKFPISRPNLTFSTLTVSNMSPEDSSIYLCSVAGGGTFEAFFGQGTRLTVV.

This chain uses TRBV4-1 with TRBJ2-4; D may be TRBD2 (5 bases). Between the trimmed V and J ends, which lost 0 bases and 10 bases, there was a span of 13 bases. The germline CDR1 and CDR2 sequences are MGHRA and YSYEKL. The CDR3 has 14 residues. CDR3 residues: CASSQDEGYRIQYF. The CDR3 bases are TGCGCCAGCAGCCAAGATGAGGGTTATAGGATTCAGTACTTC.

This clone was recorded at least ten times. The sample carries other DNA sequences with the same CDR3. CDR3 region: CASSLDELAGTDTQYF. In nucleotides, the CDR3 is TGTGCCAGCAGCTTAGATGAACTAGCGGGCACAGATACGCAGTATTTT. This chain connects TRBV11-2 to TRBJ2-3, with 8 bases fitting TRBD2. With 0 bases clipped from V and 1 base from J, the junction kept 3 bases outside the gene matches. CDR3 length: 16 residues. Germline assignment: CDR1 SGHAT and CDR2 FQNNGV.

The table lists this clone with many counts. The V gene is TRBV9, the J gene TRBJ1-2; D is unresolved. Germline values: CDR1 SGDLS, CDR2 YYNGEE. CDR3 length: 15 residues. V shed 0 bases and J shed 0 bases, with 9 bases lying between them. The DNA of the CDR3 is TGTGCCAGCAGCGTAGAAATAGGCTCTAACTATGGCTACACCTTC. The encoded protein is CASSVEIGSNYGYTF. Combining the CDR3 with reference TRBV9 and TRBJ1-2 gives the whole variable domain DSGVTQTPKHLITATGQRVTLRCSPRSGDLSVYWYQQSLDQGLQFLIQYYNGEERAKGNILERFSAQQFPDLHSELNLSSLELGDSALYFCASSVEIGSNYGYTFGSGTRLTVV.

This clone was seen a handful of times. V gene TRBV30 combines with J gene TRBJ2-4; the match to TRBD2 covers 8 bases. Trimming at V came to 2 bases and at J to 5 bases, leaving 11 bases not matched to a gene. The CDR3 extends over 16 amino acids. The germline gives CDR1 GTSNPN, CDR2 SVGIG (reference sequence). DNA for the CDR3: TGTGCCTGGAGTTCCCCCGGAGCGGGGGCCCAAAACATTCAGTACTTC. Protein sequence: CAWSSPGAGAQNIQYF.

The rearrangement uses TRBV5-1 and TRBJ2-6; perhaps D is TRBD1 or TRBD2 (5 bases each). This CDR3 region has 18 residues. V was shortened by 1 base and J by 0 bases, with 14 bases between the two germline ends. Germline V gene sequence: CDR1 SGHRS, CDR2 YFSETQ. The CDR3 nucleotides read TGCGCCAGCAGCTTGCGGGACGGCGGGTCCTCTGGGGCCAACGTCCTGACTTTC. Translating it yields CASSLRDGGSSGANVLTF.

The genes are TRBV5-1 and TRBJ2-7; D may match TRBD1 or TRBD2 (5 bases each). The CDR3 runs to 16 residues. The V gene's germline CDR1 is SGHRS and CDR2 YFSETQ. The V gene lost 3 bases and the J gene lost 0 bases, with 16 bases spanning the gap. CDR3 DNA: TGCGCCAGCAGCTGGGGACCCGGGACGGTCTCCTACGAGCAGTACTTC. As protein: CASSWGPGTVSYEQYF.

This clone was counted between two and nine times. The CDR3 sequence: CSASRRDEQYF. CDR3 bases: TGCAGTGCTAGTAGGCGGGACGAGCAGTACTTC. This rearrangement joins TRBV20-1 to TRBJ2-7; TRBD2 might be the D (5 bases). Trimming took off 3 bases at V and 5 bases at J, with 8 bases between the two ends. This CDR3 has 11 residues. The V gene's germline CDR1 is DFQATT and CDR2 SNEGSKA (reference sequence).

V is TRBV6-1 and J is TRBJ2-3, with TRBD2 matching 9 bases. This CDR3 comprises 14 residues. V was clipped by 4 bases and J by 5 bases; unmatched bases: 4. The V gene's germline CDR1 is MNHNS and CDR2 SASEGT. The CDR3 region is CASSVSGSVDTQYF. CDR3 coding DNA: TGTGCCAGCAGTGTTAGCGGGAGTGTAGATACGCAGTATTTT.

The rearrangement links TRBV7-2 to TRBJ2-1, with D unclear. This CDR3 contains 16 residues. Germline V lookup: CDR1 SGHTA, CDR2 FQGNSA. Trimming shortened V by 1 base and J by 0 bases, and 10 bases separated the two germline ends. For the CDR3, the DNA is TGTGCCAGCAGCTTAGTTGCGGCGGTCTCCTACAATGAGCAGTTCTTC. Translated, it gives CASSLVAAVSYNEQFF.

Many counts were recorded for this clone. V is TRBV9 and J is TRBJ1-5; 9 bases are shared with TRBD1. Per the germline V gene, CDR1 is SGDLS and CDR2 is YYNGEE. Trimming removed 2 bases from V and 6 bases from J; junction bases left unmatched: 6. The CDR3 sequence is 15 residues long. The CDR3 coding sequence is TGTGCCAGCAGCGTCGGGACAGGGTTCGGTCAGCCCCAGCATTTT. Translation gives CASSVGTGFGQPQHF.

This clone was counted at least ten times. Different DNA sequences within this sample yield the same CDR3. The rearrangement joins TRBV30 to TRBJ2-1; D is unresolved. The CDR3 is 11 residues long. V shed 0 bases and J shed 6 bases, with 3 bases lying between them. Germline CDR1 GTSNPN, CDR2 SVGIG (reference sequence). Here the CDR3 reads CAWSVLNEQFF. CDR3 DNA sequence: TGTGCCTGGAGTGTCCTCAATGAGCAGTTCTTC. Complete variable domain (other parts from reference TRBV30 and TRBJ2-1): SQTIHQWPATLVQPVGSPLSLECTVEGTSNPNLYWYRQAAGRGLQLLFYSVGIGQISSEVPQNLSASRPQDRQFILSSKKLLLSDSGFYLCAWSVLNEQFFGPGTRLTVL.

The CDR3 loop reads CASRWDSQGGEQFF. In nucleotides, the CDR3 is TGTGCCAGCCGTTGGGATAGTCAGGGAGGTGAGCAGTTCTTC. The chain combines TRBV7-9 with TRBJ2-1; D might be TRBD2 (6 bases). The CDR3 is 14 residues long. Deletions cut 8 bases from V and 9 bases from J, with 20 bases between. Germline V gene data show CDR1 as SEHNR and CDR2 as FQNEAQ (reference sequence).

A word on this clone: The same CDR3 also results from other DNA sequences found in this sample. The rearrangement links TRBV15 to TRBJ2-5; the D is unclear. The germline V and J ends were trimmed by 0 bases and 1 base, with 9 bases remaining between them. CDR3 length: 15 amino acids. CDR1 and CDR2 from the germline V gene are LNHNV and YYDKDF (reference sequence). This chain's CDR3 is CATSRDPGPQETQYF. Here the CDR3 DNA reads TGTGCCACCAGCAGAGATCCCGGGCCCCAAGAGACCCAGTACTTC.